The sample holds a few counts of the clone carrying this T cell receptor (beta chain). J gave up 5 bases and V 4 bases, and 4 bases lay outside the gene matches. Germline V CDR1 and CDR2: SGHRS, YFSETQ. The CDR3 covers 16 residues. This record belongs to a study of blood T cell repertoires in COVID-19. Across the whole study: The United States, Italy and Spain were the sources of the acute and convalescent COVID-19 samples. In each case, the material was cDNA or gDNA derived from T cells, B-cell-depleted T cells, or PBMCs.

Original methodology: Using reference gene primer amplification, nucleated cell counts were estimated. Repertoires were generated with immunoSEQ multiplex PCR, while TCRdb's copy carries only in-frame clones and drops some. That table supplies the V and J calls and clone size; D and trimming were determined from the DNA. The sample holds roughly 500,000 clones, over 75% seen once. The specimen was peripheral blood. The sequence derives from a human donor in a cohort sampled during active COVID-19. The V gene is TRBV5-1, the J gene TRBJ2-1; 15 positions agree with TRBD2. The CDR3 is CASSRTSGRAHNEQFF. CDR3 DNA sequence: TGCGCCAGCAGCAGGACTAGCGGGAGGGCCCACAATGAGCAGTTCTTC.